The 20 T cell receptor beta chains below all came from one sample that was sequenced in a study of cytomegalovirus exposure and HLA in healthy donors. The PCR employed 60 Vbeta primers together with 13 Jbeta primers. TCRdb's copy holds only in-frame clones and misses some; the assay was immunoSEQ multiplex PCR. The data contain 95,000 to 100,000 clones, 75% to 90% of them singletons. Input material: PBMCs. The receptors were gathered from a man under 40 in good health and CMV-seronegative.

For the CDR3, the DNA is TGTGCCAGCAGTTCCCAAAAGGAGGAGACCCAGTACTTC. This sequence encodes CASSSQKEETQYF. J is TRBJ2-5 and V is TRBV2; D uncertain. Germline V gives CDR1 SNHLY, CDR2 FYNNEI. The germline V and J ends were trimmed by 5 bases and 5 bases, with 12 bases remaining between them. There are 13 residues in the CDR3. Full variable domain (remainder filled in from reference TRBV2 and TRBJ2-5): EPEVTQTPSHQVTQMGQEVILRCVPISNHLYFYWYRQILGQKVEFLVSFYNNEISEKSEIFDDQFSVERPDGSNFTLKIRSTKLEDSAMYFCASSSQKEETQYFGPGTRLLVL.

V and J are TRBV9 and TRBJ2-7; 8 nucleotides match TRBD2. CDR1 is SGDLS and CDR2 is YYNGEE in the germline V gene. The CDR3 consists of 15 residues. Germline trimming cut 2 bases from V and 6 bases from J; bases unmatched to any gene: 10. The chain's CDR3 is CASSVTGLAAVEQYF. The CDR3 region has the DNA TGTGCCAGCAGCGTTACAGGACTAGCCGCCGTCGAGCAGTACTTC.

The chain links TRBV25-1 to TRBJ2-2; 7 bases fit TRBD2. Germline V gene lookup returns CDR1 MGHDK and CDR2 SYGVNS. There are 15 residues in the CDR3. The V and J ends lost 3 bases and 6 bases, in that order; junction bases with no gene match: 7. CDR3: CASSEGGTVPGELFF. The CDR3 DNA follows: TGTGCCAGCAGTGAGGGGGGGACTGTCCCCGGGGAGCTGTTTTTT.

This chain links TRBV10-3 with TRBJ2-5; possible D gene TRBD1, 6 bases. CDR1 is ENHRY and CDR2 is SYGVKD in the germline V gene. V was cut by 3 bases and J by 3 bases, with 14 bases left in between. This CDR3 has 15 amino acids. CDR3 sequence reads: CAISDIGQTKETQYF. CDR3 in DNA: TGTGCCATCAGTGACATCGGACAGACAAAAGAGACCCAGTACTTC.

This sequence joins TRBV4-1 and TRBJ2-2; 12 positions match TRBD2. The V gene's germline CDR1 is MGHRA and CDR2 YSYEKL. The CDR3 has 19 amino acids. V shed 1 base, J shed 4 bases, and the junction held 10 bases outside the gene matches. The CDR3 loop is CASSQVKLAGGPITGELFF. For the CDR3, the DNA is TGCGCCAGCAGCCAAGTGAAGCTAGCGGGAGGGCCAATCACCGGGGAGCTGTTTTTT.

The CDR3, as DNA: TGTGCCAGCAGAAAGACAACGCGTGAAGCTTTCTTT. It encodes CASRKTTREAFF. The V call is TRBV6-6, the J call TRBJ1-1, with D unresolved. V was pared by 6 bases and J by 7 bases, with 12 bases between. The CDR3 length is 12 residues. Germline loops: CDR1 MNHNY, CDR2 SVGAGI (reference sequence).

The chain links TRBV19 to TRBJ2-7; 9 bases align to TRBD1. The V segment lost 8 bases and the J segment 6 bases; nucleotides outside the gene matches: 20. The CDR3 sequence is 17 residues long. Germline CDR1 reads LNHDA; CDR2 reads SQIVND (reference sequence). The CDR3, as DNA: TGTGCCAGTGGGAAAAATGGACAGGGGCTGAGTCAGCGCGAGCAGTACTTC. Residues: CASGKNGQGLSQREQYF.

This chain connects TRBV9 to TRBJ2-3; 10 nucleotides match TRBD2. This CDR3 spans 14 amino acids. Looked up from germline, CDR1 is SGDLS and CDR2 is YYNGEE. V lost 4 bases, J lost 5 bases, and 4 bases stayed unmatched. Here the CDR3 reads CASSSGTSVDTQYF. For the CDR3, the DNA is TGTGCCAGCAGCTCCGGGACTAGCGTAGATACGCAGTATTTT. Full variable domain (missing parts from reference TRBV9 and TRBJ2-3): DSGVTQTPKHLITATGQRVTLRCSPRSGDLSVYWYQQSLDQGLQFLIQYYNGEERAKGNILERFSAQQFPDLHSELNLSSLELGDSALYFCASSSGTSVDTQYFGPGTRLTVL.

The chain carries TRBV29-1 and TRBJ1-5; D is possibly TRBD1 (6 bases). V was cut by 6 bases and J by 6 bases, with 15 bases left in between. Germline V gene lookup returns CDR1 SQVTM and CDR2 ANQGSEA. This CDR3 is 13 amino acids long. This chain's CDR3 is CSVHRAHPQPQHF. The CDR3 nucleotides are TGCAGCGTCCACAGGGCTCATCCTCAGCCCCAGCATTTT.

The J gene is TRBJ1-6, the V gene TRBV27; D unresolved. Germline V gives CDR1 MNHEY, CDR2 SMNVEV (reference sequence). The CDR3 totals 14 residues. Trimming stripped 8 bases from V and 10 bases from J, with 18 bases between. The CDR3 spells CASVGKGRGSPLHF. CDR3 nucleotides: TGTGCCAGCGTCGGGAAGGGAAGAGGATCACCCCTCCACTTT.

The chain recombines TRBV29-1 with TRBJ2-2; no reliable D call. With 5 bases removed from V and 7 bases from J, the gap between germline ends came to 8 bases. The CDR3 extends over 11 amino acids. The germline CDR1 and CDR2 sequences are SQVTM and ANQGSEA. The CDR3 is CSVYRVGELFF. CDR3 DNA sequence: TGCAGCGTTTACCGGGTCGGGGAGCTGTTTTTT.

J is TRBJ2-7 and V is TRBV28; D might be TRBD1 (7 bases). V was cut by 10 bases and J by 0 bases, with 19 bases left in between. The V gene's germline CDR1 is MDHEN and CDR2 SYDVKM. The CDR3 is made up of 15 amino acids. CDR3 nucleotides: TGTGCCATCGGAAGAGCAGGGGGGAGCTCCTACGAGCAGTACTTC. Translation: CAIGRAGGSSYEQYF.

The chain joins TRBV4-3 to TRBJ1-2, with D maybe TRBD1 (6 bases). The germline gives CDR1 LGHNA, CDR2 YSLEER. V was shortened by 0 bases and J by 4 bases, with 15 bases between the two germline ends. There are 16 residues in the CDR3. The CDR3 DNA reads as TGCGCCAGCAGCCAAGATACCCGACAGGCTCGCTATGGCTACACCTTC. Translation gives CASSQDTRQARYGYTF.

This clone was seen a single time. The DNA for the CDR3 is TGTGCCAGCAGGCCGGGACAGGGTCGAGGGAACACTGAAGCTTTCTTT. Protein: CASRPGQGRGNTEAFF. V and J are TRBV2 and TRBJ1-1, with TRBD1 matching over 9 bases. Trimming took 6 bases from V and 1 from J; bases not matched to a gene: 9. Germline values: CDR1 SNHLY, CDR2 FYNNEI. This CDR3 region has 16 residues.

This chain joins TRBV7-9 and TRBJ2-5, with D possibly TRBD2 on 6 matching bases. With 4 bases removed from V and 6 bases from J, the gap between germline ends came to 18 bases. Germline CDR1 and CDR2: SEHNR and FQNEAQ (reference sequence). This CDR3 spans 15 amino acids. This CDR3 reads CASSSDLQAGKTQYF. The CDR3 DNA follows: TGTGCCAGCAGCTCTGACCTCCAGGCGGGGAAGACCCAGTACTTC.

The rearrangement links TRBV5-1 to TRBJ1-1, with D possibly matching TRBD1 (5 bases). Germline assignment: CDR1 SGHRS and CDR2 YFSETQ. Between the trimmed V and J ends, which lost 3 bases and 3 bases, there was a span of 15 bases. This CDR3 contains 15 residues. In DNA, the CDR3 is TGCGCCAGCAGCTCGGACACTTGGGGTTACACTGAAGCTTTCTTT. Its protein is CASSSDTWGYTEAFF.

V is TRBV28 and J is TRBJ2-7; the match to TRBD1 covers 11 bases. The junction had 2 bases not matched to a gene; V was cut back by 4 bases and J by 0 bases. Per germline, CDR1 MDHEN and CDR2 SYDVKM. The CDR3 length is 15 residues. The CDR3 coding sequence is TGTGCCAGCAGTTCCGGACAGGGGGCCTCCTACGAGCAGTACTTC. Protein: CASSSGQGASYEQYF.

The genes are TRBV4-1 and TRBJ1-5; 8 bases are a match to TRBD1. The CDR3 covers 18 residues. CDR1 is MGHRA and CDR2 is YSYEKL in the germline V gene. With V trimmed by 4 bases and J by 2 bases, 13 bases remained unmatched. CDR3 protein: CASSPQTGVASGNQPQHF. CDR3 nucleotide sequence: TGCGCCAGCAGCCCGCAGACAGGGGTGGCTTCTGGCAATCAGCCCCAGCATTTT.

The chain carries TRBV7-9 and TRBJ2-7; a weak D match, TRBD1 (6 bases). Germline loops: CDR1 SEHNR, CDR2 FQNEAQ (reference sequence). The V gene lost 2 bases and the J gene lost 2 bases, with 10 bases spanning the gap. This CDR3 spans 14 amino acids. For the CDR3, the DNA is TGTGCCAGCAGCTTAAGCCACAGGGCCTACGAGCAGTACTTC. Residues: CASSLSHRAYEQYF.

V usage is TRBV9 and J usage is TRBJ2-1; TRBD2 might be the D (6 bases). Germline V gives CDR1 SGDLS, CDR2 YYNGEE. CDR3 length equals 14 residues. Trimming removed 6 bases from V and 5 bases from J, with 15 bases in between. As DNA, the CDR3 is TGTGCCAGCACCTCCGTCGGAGGGAACAATGAGCAGTTCTTC. It encodes CASTSVGGNNEQFF.